This entry concerns a single TCR beta chain. The target antigen is unknown. After removal of 5 bases from V and 1 base from J, the junction contained 11 bases not matched to a gene. The CDR3 is 18 residues long. Germline CDR1 SGHNT, CDR2 YENEEA. The sample originates from a study of glioma-infiltrating T cells after dendritic cell vaccination. In the study overall: Samples are from glioblastoma patients in Phase I and II dendritic cell vaccine trials. Whole-study findings and limits: Patients with more pretreatment TILs had longer time to progression and survival.

As to time point: after dendritic cell vaccination, including at tumor progression/relapse. All glioblastoma patients lacked an isocitrate dehydrogenase mutation. The primer mix had 60 V beta and 13 J beta primers. This table comes from immunoSEQ multiplex PCR, and its TCRdb copy is limited to in-frame clones, with some not included. The repertoire holds roughly 100,000 clones, with around 87% as singletons. The V gene is TRBV11-3, the J gene TRBJ2-4; 10 bases agree with TRBD2. The receptor's source is a human donor with glioblastoma. Sequences were derived from blood, sampled after dendritic cell vaccination. CDR3 residues: CASSPRSLAGVAKNIQYF. CDR3 sequence (DNA): TGTGCCAGCAGCCCGAGGTCCCTAGCGGGAGTCGCCAAAAACATTCAGTACTTC. The complete variable domain, with remaining parts taken from reference TRBV11-3 and TRBJ2-4, reads EAGVVQSPRYKIIEKKQPVAFWCNPISGHNTLYWYLQNLGQGPELLIRYENEEAVDDSQLPKDRFSAERLKGVDSTLKIQPAELGDSAVYLCASSPRSLAGVAKNIQYFGAGTRLSVL.